This TCR beta chain was recorded in a study of T cells in Graves' hyperthyroidism and ophthalmopathy. The study, taken as a whole, reports: In the analysis, a 13 V-J model separated ophthalmopathy from stable hyperthyroidism.

Using RNA transcripts as the source, TCR beta CDR3 regions were amplified. Initially, a first-round RT-PCR of the TCR CDR3 employed the HTBI primer set. Each CDR3 protein is one row after TCRdb ran MiXCR on the multiplex PCR reads. Among hundreds of thousands of distinct CDR3 sequences listed, roughly 15% were seen once. A NOSPECS grade of at least 4, a Clinical Activity Score of at least 3 and duration under 3 months were recorded in ophthalmopathy patients. Using around 10 ml of fresh peripheral blood, PBMCs were prepared. In germline, CDR1 is GTSNPN, CDR2 SVGIG (reference sequence). The CDR3 loop spans 14 amino acids. V dropped 2 bases and J dropped 5 bases, with 15 bases sitting between them. As to this clonotype: Its matching antigen is unknown.

The chain couples TRBV30 to TRBJ1-1; maybe TRBD1 (6 bases). This clonotype was sampled from a woman between 50 and 59 years old with Graves' ophthalmopathy. The source material was blood. This CDR3 reads CAWSLWGAGTEAFF. Here the CDR3 DNA reads TGTGCCTGGAGTCTCTGGGGGGCTGGTACTGAAGCTTTCTTT. Together with reference TRBV30 and TRBJ1-1, the CDR3 gives the full variable domain: SQTIHQWPATLVQPVGSPLSLECTVEGTSNPNLYWYRQAAGRGLQLLFYSVGIGQISSEVPQNLSASRPQDRQFILSSKKLLLSDSGFYLCAWSLWGAGTEAFFGQGTRLTVV.